The present T cell receptor (beta chain) was sequenced within a study of vaccination and CD4 T cells after COVID-19 (dated by TCRdb to 2022 to 2024). Regarding the research as a whole: SARS-CoV-2 positivity had been established in the convalescent patients by nasal swab PCR, and mild disease was recorded in several of these patients and severe disease in one. Post-vaccine blood samples were obtained a median of roughly 75 days after the second vaccine dose, with a range of about 13 to 250 days. Post-COVID blood samples from convalescent patients were collected a median of 101 days after diagnosis, with a range of roughly 30 to 161 days. Control cultures received a CEFX viral epitope pool as the positive control, an HIV-1 Nef peptide pool as the negative control, or no peptide. Participants received two doses of either the Pfizer-BioNTech BNT162b2 vaccine (n=8) or the Moderna mRNA-1273 vaccine (n=2). The spike-specific CD4+ TCR repertoire was compared before and after mRNA vaccination in under 11 COVID-19 convalescent patients and several infection-naive healthy vaccine recipients. For stimulating the cultures, overlapping spike peptide pools were used, derived from SARS-CoV-2 as well as from the common cold coronaviruses HCoV-NL63, HCoV-OC43 and HCoV-229E. Six males and four females were included in the convalescent cohort, with two Hispanic individuals, seven Caucasians, two Asians and one multiracial person represented.

The method was PCR. TCR sequencing of DNA from cultured CD4+ T cells used the Oncomine TCR Beta short-read assay at the Johns Hopkins FTIC core. The QIAamp micro DNA kit was used to extract genomic DNA from the cultured CD4+ T cells. Oncomine TCR Beta libraries from cultured CD4+ T cells were pooled using unique dual indexes and sequenced on an Illumina iSeq 100. Turning to the authors' computational methods: Non-productive sequences were removed, and CDR3s not starting with C, not ending with F or W, or shorter than 7 amino acids were discarded. The MANAFEST web application identified antigen-specific clonotypes by comparing peptide-stimulated wells against reference wells and other culture wells. An FDR below 0.05, an odds ratio above 5, and a productive frequency above 0.1% in at least two of three replicate wells were required for clones to be considered positive. Clonotypes that were significantly expanded in both SARS-CoV-2 spike wells and at least one common cold coronavirus spike condition were defined as cross-reactive. CDR3 homology was assessed with Levenshtein distances (stringdist) and unrooted phylogenetic trees (ape) in R version 3.6.1. TCRdb's own reprocessing of the public reads used fastp at Q25 and MiXCR and kept productive beta chains. Each CDR3 protein appears once, grouped with its most common genes and DNA. Here the V and J calls rest on TCRdb's processing, not on the authors' analysis. The sample table lists approximately 12,000 distinct CDR3 sequences, about 30% of them with a count of one. Around 22% of the sample rests with the top ten.

Here is what the overall study found, with its caveats: Among the post-vaccine SARS-CoV-2-reactive clones in convalescent patients, a median approximately 86% showed up only after vaccination, which suggests vaccine-specific priming. Although the median number of SARS-CoV-2-reactive clonotypes went up from roughly 19 after infection to 38 after vaccination, the increase was not significant. In convalescent patients, nearly all vaccine-specific clones (304 of 307) were found to be mono-reactive for SARS-CoV-2 spike rather than cross-reactive with common cold coronaviruses. Only a relatively small number of convalescent patients were included in the study, and early timepoints following natural infection were not analyzed.

The CDR3 contains 13 residues, cysteine and phenylalanine counted. CDR3 DNA only is kept here, 39 bases in frame from base 1. V ends up 7 bases short and J 8 bases short, with an unmatched junction base count of 3. Taken from the germline V gene, the CDR1 and CDR2 loops are SGHTA and FQGNSA. Details on this clonotype: No antigen is known for it. No per-base quality is available; no much larger clone lies one base away.

What this sample's treatment or condition label stands for: approximately nine-day PBMC culture with coronavirus spike peptide pools or control peptides (ViraFEST assay). The study used the ViraFEST assay, which expanded antigen-specific T cells with peptide pools and then identified expanded clonotypes by TCR sequencing. The convalescent patients' positive SARS-CoV-2 PCR tests were from March to December 2020, which was before the Alpha, Beta and Delta variants emerged in the United States. Approximately 2.1 million PBMCs per well were cultured in IMDM with approximately 5.2% human AB serum and around 10 IU/ml IL-2, plus 10 ug/ml peptide pools. On days 3 and 7, half of the culture medium was replaced with fresh IL-2-containing medium. After 9 to 11 days of culture, CD4+ T cells were isolated by negative selection with the EasySep CD4+ T cell isolation kit. PBMCs were separated from whole blood using Ficoll-Paque Plus gradient centrifugation and then either used fresh or cryopreserved at -140C. In general, triplicate wells were set up for every culture condition.

The receptor's source is a human donor with COVID-19. The sequenced sample consisted of cultured CD4+ T cells from blood. In this chain, TRBV7-2 is recombined with TRBJ1-4; TRBD1 agrees with 11 junctional bases. The CDR3 in this case is CASKGQGGEKLFF. The sequenced DNA: TGTGCCAGCAAGGGACAGGGGGGCGAAAAACTGTTTTTT. Reference TRBV7-2 and TRBJ1-4 genes cover what lies past the CDR3, so the full variable domain is GAGVSQSPSNKVTEKGKDVELRCDPISGHTALYWYRQSLGQGLEFLIYFQGNSAPDKSGLPSDRFSAERTGGSVSTLTIQRTQQEDSAVYLCASKGQGGEKLFFGSGTQLSVL.